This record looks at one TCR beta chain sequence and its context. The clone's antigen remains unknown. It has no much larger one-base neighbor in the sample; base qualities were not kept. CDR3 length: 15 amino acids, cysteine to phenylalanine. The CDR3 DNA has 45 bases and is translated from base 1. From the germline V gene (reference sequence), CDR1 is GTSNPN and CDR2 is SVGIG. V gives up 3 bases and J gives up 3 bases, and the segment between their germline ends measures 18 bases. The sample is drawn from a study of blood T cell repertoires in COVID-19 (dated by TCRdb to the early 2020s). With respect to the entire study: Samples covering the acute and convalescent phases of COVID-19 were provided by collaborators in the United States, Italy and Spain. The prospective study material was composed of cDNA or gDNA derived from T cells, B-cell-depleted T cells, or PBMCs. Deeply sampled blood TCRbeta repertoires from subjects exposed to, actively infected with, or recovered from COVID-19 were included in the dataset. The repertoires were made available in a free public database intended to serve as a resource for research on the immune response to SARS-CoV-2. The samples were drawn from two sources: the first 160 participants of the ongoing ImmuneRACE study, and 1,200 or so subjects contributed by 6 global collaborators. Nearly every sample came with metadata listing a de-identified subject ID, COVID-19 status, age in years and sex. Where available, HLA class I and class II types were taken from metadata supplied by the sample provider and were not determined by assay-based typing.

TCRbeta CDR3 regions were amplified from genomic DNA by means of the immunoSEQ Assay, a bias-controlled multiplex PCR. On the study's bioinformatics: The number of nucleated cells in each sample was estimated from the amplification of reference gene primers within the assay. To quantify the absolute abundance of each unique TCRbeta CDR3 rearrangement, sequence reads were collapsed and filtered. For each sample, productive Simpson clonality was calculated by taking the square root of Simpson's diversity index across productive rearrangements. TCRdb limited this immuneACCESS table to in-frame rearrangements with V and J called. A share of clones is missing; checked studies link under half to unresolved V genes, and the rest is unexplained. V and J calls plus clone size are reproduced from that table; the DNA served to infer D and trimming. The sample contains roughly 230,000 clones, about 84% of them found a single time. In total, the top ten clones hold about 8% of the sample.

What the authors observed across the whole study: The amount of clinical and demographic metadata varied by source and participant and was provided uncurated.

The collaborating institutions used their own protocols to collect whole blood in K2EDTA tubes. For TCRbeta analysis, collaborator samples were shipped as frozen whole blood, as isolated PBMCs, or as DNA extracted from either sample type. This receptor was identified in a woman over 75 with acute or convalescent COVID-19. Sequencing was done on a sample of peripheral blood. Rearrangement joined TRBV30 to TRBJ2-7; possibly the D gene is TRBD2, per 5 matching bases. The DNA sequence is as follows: TGTGCCTGGAGATCCCCCCGGGGAAATGGCTACGAGCAGTACTTC. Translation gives CAWRSPRGNGYEQYF.